Sequencing of this T cell receptor (beta chain) was carried out in a study of blood T cells in healthy people across ages. General study results and limits: Not knowing donor CMV status may have confounded expanded clonotype changes.

With a J-beta primer mix and a sample-barcoded 5' primer, a second PCR ran roughly 6 to 11 cycles. MiXCR, run by TCRdb on the 5' RACE reads, gives a single entry per CDR3 protein. The repertoire holds about 1.4 million distinct CDR3 sequences, around 55% seen once, with 6.7% in the top ten. This clonotype was seen more than once but under ten times. Its antigen is unidentified. This TCR was sampled from a man aged 18 to 29 in good health. The sequencing sample was made of blood.

CDR3 residues: CASSHTTTGSGANVLTF. The CDR3 DNA sequence: TGTGCCAGCAGCCACACAACGACAGGATCTGGGGCCAACGTCCTGACTTTC. The chain has TRBV7-9 and TRBJ2-6; the D gene is possibly TRBD1 (6 bases). There are 17 residues in the CDR3. Trimming shortened V by 5 bases and J by 1 base, and 15 bases separated the two germline ends. Germline V gene lookup returns CDR1 SEHNR and CDR2 FQNEAQ (reference sequence). Supplemented by reference TRBV7-9 and TRBJ2-6, the full variable domain reads DTGVSQNPRHKITKRGQNVTFRCDPISEHNRLYWYRQTLGQGPEFLTYFQNEAQLEKSRLLSDRFSAERPKGSFSTLEIQRTEQGDSAMYLCASSHTTTGSGANVLTFGAGSRLTVL.